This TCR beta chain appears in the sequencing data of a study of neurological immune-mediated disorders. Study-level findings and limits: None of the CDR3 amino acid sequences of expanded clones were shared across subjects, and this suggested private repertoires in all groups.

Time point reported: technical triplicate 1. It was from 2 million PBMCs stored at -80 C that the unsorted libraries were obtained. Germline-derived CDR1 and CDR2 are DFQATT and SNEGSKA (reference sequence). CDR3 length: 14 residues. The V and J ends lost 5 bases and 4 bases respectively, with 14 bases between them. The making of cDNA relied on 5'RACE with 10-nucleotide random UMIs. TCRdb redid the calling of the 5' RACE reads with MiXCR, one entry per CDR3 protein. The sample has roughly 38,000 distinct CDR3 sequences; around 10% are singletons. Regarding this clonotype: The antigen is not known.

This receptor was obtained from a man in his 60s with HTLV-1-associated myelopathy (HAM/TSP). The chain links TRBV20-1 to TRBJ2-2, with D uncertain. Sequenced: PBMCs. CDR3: CSAHRVYSTGELFF. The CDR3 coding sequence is TGCAGTGCTCACCGGGTTTACTCCACCGGGGAGCTGTTTTTT.